This T cell receptor beta chain was sequenced for a study of T cell responses to AZD1222 COVID-19 vaccine. General study points: Just six AZD1222 recipients were seropositive at baseline. White British people made up most donors, females outnumbered males, and clonal diversity was possibly underestimated. Increases in Spike-specific TCR breadth and depth were seen after two AZD1222 doses.

Generated by immunoSEQ multiplex PCR, the TCRdb table keeps only in-frame clones and is missing some. The sample shows roughly 120,000 clones, less than 90% of them seen only once. This clone was seen more than once but under ten times. Its antigen is as yet unknown. This CDR3 region has 15 residues. Trimming took 3 bases from V and 0 from J, leaving 9 bases between them. The germline CDR1 and CDR2 sequences are SEHNR and FQNEAQ (reference sequence). The input for sequencing was peripheral blood, taken on day 0 of AZD1222 vaccination. This TCR was recovered from an adult in good health. V usage is TRBV7-9 and J usage is TRBJ1-5; D is unresolved. CDR3 residues: CASSLGANSNQPQHF. CDR3 DNA: TGTGCCAGCAGCTTGGGAGCTAATAGCAATCAGCCCCAGCATTTT. Complete variable domain (other parts from reference TRBV7-9 and TRBJ1-5): DTGVSQNPRHKITKRGQNVTFRCDPISEHNRLYWYRQTLGQGPEFLTYFQNEAQLEKSRLLSDRFSAERPKGSFSTLEIQRTEQGDSAMYLCASSLGANSNQPQHFGDGTRLSIL.